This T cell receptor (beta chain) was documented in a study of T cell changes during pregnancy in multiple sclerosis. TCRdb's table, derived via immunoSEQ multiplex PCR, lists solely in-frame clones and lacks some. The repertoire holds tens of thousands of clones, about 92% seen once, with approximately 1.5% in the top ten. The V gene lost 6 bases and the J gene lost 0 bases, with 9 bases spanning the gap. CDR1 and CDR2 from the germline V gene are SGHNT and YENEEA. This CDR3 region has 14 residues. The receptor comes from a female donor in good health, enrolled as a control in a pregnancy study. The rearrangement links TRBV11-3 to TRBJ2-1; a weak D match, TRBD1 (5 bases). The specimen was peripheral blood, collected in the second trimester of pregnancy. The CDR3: CASRGRSSYNEQFF. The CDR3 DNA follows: TGTGCCAGCAGGGGGCGGAGCTCCTACAATGAGCAGTTCTTC.